This section outlines one T cell receptor beta chain sequence together with its context. This record comes from a study of PD-L1 blockade in urothelial cancer. The CDR3 covers 14 residues. Germline V gene data show CDR1 as GTSNPN and CDR2 as SVGIG (reference sequence). The V gene end was trimmed by 3 bases and the J gene end by 8 bases; junction bases not matched to a gene: 11. Using immunoSEQ multiplex PCR, the repertoire was profiled, and TCRdb retains in-frame clones only, with some absent. In the table there are around 86,000 clones, roughly 80% of which are singletons. The time point is: pretreatment peripheral blood.

J is TRBJ1-1 and V is TRBV30, with 8 bases fitting TRBD1. This material consisted of PBMCs, taken around atezolizumab (anti-PD-L1) treatment. This sequence originates from a man between 35 and 55 years old with urothelial cancer. For the CDR3, the DNA is TGTGCCTGGAGCGCAGACAGGGGCTACTTCGAAGCTTTCTTT. Its translation is CAWSADRGYFEAFF.